Shown below are 21 T cell receptor beta chains from a single sample sequenced in a study of cytomegalovirus exposure and HLA in healthy donors. Clones were read by immunoSEQ multiplex PCR, and TCRdb kept only the in-frame ones, dropping some. The repertoire holds some 90,000 clones, with approximately 96% as singletons. Sequenced sample: PBMCs. Source of these receptors: a young man in good health and CMV-seronegative.

The gene calls are TRBV6-4 and TRBJ2-1; 7 bases line up with TRBD2. Germline assignment: CDR1 MRHNA and CDR2 SNTAGT. The CDR3 spans 15 residues. The junction had 11 bases not matched to a gene; V was cut back by 6 bases and J by 6 bases. CDR3 in DNA: TGTGCCAGCAGCCCTCGCGCGGGAGAAGGCAATGAGCAGTTCTTC. Translated: CASSPRAGEGNEQFF.

The J gene is TRBJ1-4, the V gene TRBV19; 8 positions match TRBD1. This CDR3 comprises 14 residues. Germline CDR1 is LNHDA and CDR2 is SQIVND (reference sequence). V lost 9 bases to trimming and J lost 8 bases; unmatched junction nucleotides: 11. Written as DNA, the CDR3 is TGTGCCAGCAATAACAGGGGGAGGGACGAAAAACTGTTTTTT. It encodes CASNNRGRDEKLFF.

The rearrangement links TRBV4-3 to TRBJ2-1, with D possibly being TRBD2 (5 bases). Deletions cut 1 base from V and 1 base from J, with 14 bases between. Germline CDR1 and CDR2: LGHNA and YSLEER. CDR3 length equals 17 residues. DNA for the CDR3: TGCGCCAGCAGCCAAGTACGGCGCGGGTCTTCCTACAATGAGCAGTTCTTC. Translation: CASSQVRRGSSYNEQFF.

The CDR3 spells CASSLGGGGQPQHF. In DNA form, the CDR3 reads TGTGCCAGCAGCTTGGGAGGGGGCGGTCAGCCCCAGCATTTT. The chain joins TRBV5-6 to TRBJ1-5; the match to TRBD1 covers 7 bases. This CDR3 region has 14 residues. The V gene end was trimmed by 0 bases and the J gene end by 6 bases; junction bases not matched to a gene: 3. CDR1 is SGHDT, CDR2 YYEEEE, per germline. Looking up the rest from reference TRBV5-6 and TRBJ1-5 gives the full variable domain: DAGVTQSPTHLIKTRGQQVTLRCSPKSGHDTVSWYQQALGQGPQFIFQYYEEEERQRGNFPDRFSGHQFPNYSSELNVNALLLGDSALYLCASSLGGGGQPQHFGDGTRLSIL.

The chain couples TRBV9 to TRBJ2-2; possibly TRBD2 for D (6 bases). Trimming left V 4 bases short and J 5 bases short, with 15 bases between. The CDR3 is made up of 15 amino acids. Germline V gene data show CDR1 as SGDLS and CDR2 as YYNGEE. The CDR3 sequence is CASSLRLVETGELFF. The CDR3 DNA reads as TGTGCCAGCAGCCTTAGACTAGTGGAGACCGGGGAGCTGTTTTTT.

This sequence joins TRBV27 and TRBJ2-7, with TRBD2 matching 7 bases. Germline trimming cut 5 bases from V and 2 bases from J; bases unmatched to any gene: 12. The CDR3 extends over 16 amino acids. In germline, CDR1 is MNHEY, CDR2 SMNVEV (reference sequence). The CDR3 nucleotides are TGTGCCAGCAGTACCCCTAGCGGAGGGTTGGCCTACGAGCAGTACTTC. Its protein is CASSTPSGGLAYEQYF.

The chain has TRBV30 and TRBJ2-7; TRBD1 matches at 10 bases. The V gene's germline CDR1 is GTSNPN and CDR2 SVGIG (reference sequence). V was pared by 5 bases and J by 3 bases, with 7 bases of the junction left unmatched. The CDR3 sequence is 14 residues long. CDR3 sequence reads: CAWGRGQGIYEQYF. The CDR3 nucleotides read TGTGCCTGGGGAAGGGGACAGGGGATCTACGAGCAGTACTTC.

The chain recombines TRBV2 with TRBJ1-2, with TRBD1 as a possible D gene (6 bases). The germline gives CDR1 SNHLY, CDR2 FYNNEI. With 6 bases removed from V and 8 bases from J, the gap between germline ends came to 25 bases. The CDR3 has 16 amino acids. CDR3 sequence reads: CASSGDPQGPLGGYTF. In nucleotides, the CDR3 is TGTGCCAGCAGCGGGGATCCCCAGGGGCCGTTGGGCGGCTACACCTTC.

This clone has just one count. The gene calls are TRBV7-2 and TRBJ1-1; D unclear. The CDR3 has 14 residues. Trimming pared 6 bases from V and 7 bases from J, leaving 18 bases between. CDR1 and CDR2 from the germline V gene are SGHTA and FQGNSA. The CDR3 DNA reads TGTGCCAGCAGTGACAATTTGGGAGGTTTTGAAGCTTTCTTT. Translation gives CASSDNLGGFEAFF. The entire variable domain, with the rest obtained from reference TRBV7-2 and TRBJ1-1, is as follows: GAGVSQSPSNKVTEKGKDVELRCDPISGHTALYWYRQSLGQGLEFLIYFQGNSAPDKSGLPSDRFSAERTGGSVSTLTIQRTQQEDSAVYLCASSDNLGGFEAFFGQGTRLTVV.

This CDR3 is CASSALLGVSSYNEQFF. DNA for the CDR3: TGTGCCAGCAGTGCCCTCCTCGGGGTCAGCTCCTACAATGAGCAGTTCTTC. The V and J genes are TRBV27 and TRBJ2-1; tentatively, D is TRBD2 (5 bases). The V gene lost 5 bases and the J gene lost 0 bases, with 17 bases spanning the gap. The CDR3 contains 17 residues. CDR1 is MNHEY and CDR2 is SMNVEV in the germline V gene (reference sequence).

J is TRBJ1-5 and V is TRBV22-1; the table's D call, TRBD1, was not checked against the DNA. TRBV22-1 is classified as a pseudogene. This CDR3 region has 23 residues. The CDR3 spells CPGSAHPGDGCIPSGRSNQPQHF. The CDR3 nucleotides are TGTCCTGGGAGCGCCCACCCAGGGGACGGGTGTATTCCCTCTGGGCGTAGCAATCAGCCCCAGCATTTT.

J is TRBJ1-1 and V is TRBV5-8; TRBD1 might be the D (6 bases). The germline gives CDR1 SGHTS, CDR2 YDEGEE. The germline V and J ends were trimmed by 0 bases and 3 bases, with 9 bases remaining between them. The CDR3 contains 14 residues. The CDR3: CASSLAQGYTEAFF. The CDR3 DNA reads as TGTGCCAGCAGCTTGGCGCAGGGGTACACTGAAGCTTTCTTT.

The chain employs TRBV9 and TRBJ2-2; a possible D gene is TRBD2 (5 bases). CDR3 length: 15 residues. Germline lookup yields CDR1 SGDLS and CDR2 YYNGEE. The ends were cut back, 4 bases at V and 4 bases at J, with 14 bases in the middle. This CDR3 reads CASSFPARGTGELFF. Written as DNA, the CDR3 is TGTGCCAGCAGCTTCCCAGCCCGGGGCACCGGGGAGCTGTTTTTT.

Notes on this clone: Likely a read error: the CDR3 ends without its conserved phenylalanine or tryptophan. The DNA is left out, because the CDR3 cannot be placed on it with certainty; the CDR3 is given as TCRdb lists it. The V and J genes are TRBV5-6 and TRBJ2-7; the DNA was not used to check the table's D call, TRBD2. Both ends counted, the CDR3 spans 12 residues. Germline CDR1 SGHDT, CDR2 YYEEEE. The CDR3 protein is CASSLAGLSMYI.

The chain recombines TRBV11-3 with TRBJ2-3; 8 positions agree with TRBD2. Germline trimming cut 5 bases from V and 5 bases from J; bases unmatched to any gene: 6. Germline CDR1 is SGHNT and CDR2 is YENEEA. The CDR3 loop spans 14 amino acids. The CDR3 nucleotides read TGTGCCAGCAGCCGCCGGACTAGCCAAGATACGCAGTATTTT. Its translation: CASSRRTSQDTQYF.

This rearrangement joins TRBV28 to TRBJ2-5, with 9 bases aligning to TRBD1. Germline V lookup: CDR1 MDHEN, CDR2 SYDVKM. The CDR3 runs to 14 residues. V shed 4 bases and J 6 bases; nucleotides not matched to a gene: 6. The CDR3 protein is CASSSSDRGKTQYF. For the CDR3, the DNA is TGTGCCAGCAGTTCATCGGACAGGGGAAAGACCCAGTACTTC.

This rearrangement joins TRBV19 to TRBJ2-2; the match to TRBD1 covers 9 bases. With 1 base clipped from V and 6 bases from J, the junction kept 6 bases outside the gene matches. Germline V gene data show CDR1 as LNHDA and CDR2 as SQIVND (reference sequence). The CDR3 runs 16 residues. CDR3 DNA sequence: TGTGCCAGTAGTATAGGTACGGACAGGGGCGCCGGGGAGCTGTTTTTT. Translating gives CASSIGTDRGAGELFF.

V and J are TRBV29-1 and TRBJ2-3, with 7 bases fitting TRBD2. This CDR3 contains 14 residues. Looked up from germline, CDR1 is SQVTM and CDR2 is ANQGSEA. V shed 5 bases, J shed 2 bases, and the junction held 7 bases outside the gene matches. The CDR3 reads CSVLSSGHTDTQYF. The CDR3 DNA is TGCAGCGTTTTGAGTAGCGGGCACACAGATACGCAGTATTTT.

This rearrangement joins TRBV5-1 to TRBJ2-7; D is perhaps TRBD1 (6 bases). Per germline, CDR1 SGHRS and CDR2 YFSETQ. Trimming took off 6 bases at V and 1 base at J, with 11 bases between the two ends. This CDR3 has 13 amino acids. The CDR3 is CASTSGQSYEQYF. The CDR3 DNA sequence: TGCGCCAGCACCTCAGGACAGTCCTACGAGCAGTACTTC.

The chain links TRBV11-2 to TRBJ1-4, with TRBD1 matching over 9 bases. From germline, CDR1 is SGHAT and CDR2 FQNNGV. The CDR3 sequence is 17 residues long. Trimming took 3 bases from V and 6 from J; bases not matched to a gene: 11. CDR3 in amino acids: CASSLGILGQGDEKLFF. The CDR3 DNA is TGTGCCAGCAGCTTGGGGATACTGGGACAGGGAGATGAAAAACTGTTTTTT.

J is TRBJ1-2 and V is TRBV7-2; 9 nucleotides line up with TRBD1. CDR1 is SGHTA, CDR2 FQGNSA, per germline. The CDR3 is 16 amino acids. V gave up 5 bases and J gave up 6 bases; unmatched junction bases: 13. The CDR3 loop is CASSPRPRTGDNGYTF. The DNA for the CDR3 is TGTGCCAGCAGCCCCAGGCCCAGGACAGGGGATAATGGCTACACCTTC.